The 10 T cell receptor beta chains presented below share a single source sample, sequenced in a study of regulatory T cells in long-lasting Graves disease. Time point defined: newly diagnosed GD, antithyroid drugs for less than 3 months. RNA from PBMCs was the source of the TCR library. According to the study, TCR beta libraries were built with iRepertoire HTBI primers and CDR3-region Arm-PCR. TCRdb redid the calling of the multiplex PCR reads with MiXCR, one entry per CDR3 protein. The sample includes roughly 530,000 distinct CDR3 sequences, roughly 16% of them seen just once. The same data also went into a second study, on T cells in Graves' hyperthyroidism and ophthalmopathy.

Sequenced here: peripheral blood mononuclear cells (PBMCs), sampled at new diagnosis, from a patient treated with antithyroid drugs. The receptors originated from a woman aged 35-60 years with Graves disease.

In its sample, this clonotype was seen a few times. CDR3 DNA sequence: TGTGCCAGCAGCCCTCTGCCGCGGGGGGCTACCTACGAGCAGTACTTC. Its translation: CASSPLPRGATYEQYF. This chain joins TRBV14 and TRBJ2-7; 8 bases map to TRBD2. Germline V CDR1 and CDR2: SGHDN, FVKESK. V shed 4 bases and J 2 bases; nucleotides not matched to a gene: 10. CDR3 length: 16 amino acids. The variable domain in full, completed from reference TRBV14 and TRBJ2-7, reads EAGVTQFPSHSVIEKGQTVTLRCDPISGHDNLYWYRRVMGKEIKFLLHFVKESKQDESGMPNNRFLAERTGGTYSTLKVQPAELEDSGVYFCASSPLPRGATYEQYFGPGTRLTVT.

This chain connects TRBV11-2 to TRBJ2-5; TRBD2 matches at 8 bases. Germline assignment: CDR1 SGHAT and CDR2 FQNNGV. J was trimmed by 4 bases and V by 2 bases; bases with no gene match: 6. This CDR3 is built from 15 residues. The CDR3 nucleotides are TGTGCCAGCAGCTTACTCGGGGGGGGGGGAGAGACCCAGTACTTC. It yields the protein CASSLLGGGGETQYF.

This clonotype occurred a few times. A read error is likely, as this CDR3 ends without the conserved phenylalanine or tryptophan. The gene calls are TRBV2 and TRBJ1-2; TRBD1 matches 7 bases. V shed 6 bases and J 4 bases; nucleotides not matched to a gene: 2. CDR1 is SNHLY, CDR2 FYNNEI, per germline. The CDR3 extends over 12 amino acids. As DNA, the CDR3 is TGTGCCAGCAGGGGGGACAGCTATGGCTACACCCTC. Amino acids: CASRGDSYGYTL.

The V and J genes are TRBV30 and TRBJ1-2; D uncertain. The CDR3 length is 12 residues. V was pared by 2 bases and J by 4 bases, with 8 bases between. The V gene's germline CDR1 is GTSNPN and CDR2 SVGIG (reference sequence). The CDR3 sequence is CAWSTERYGYTF. CDR3 DNA sequence: TGTGCCTGGAGTACGGAGCGCTATGGCTACACCTTC.

Details on this clonotype: A read error may account for a junction end that differs from germline. The CDR3: CAGSVDGTQETQYF. The CDR3 DNA sequence: TGTGCCGGCAGCGTAGATGGGACGCAAGAGACCCAGTACTTC. The chain recombines TRBV9 with TRBJ2-5; D might be TRBD1 or TRBD2, each matching 5 bases. CDR1 and CDR2 (germline): SGDLS, YYNGEE. This CDR3 comprises 14 residues. Filled out from reference TRBV9 and TRBJ2-5, the complete variable domain reads DSGVTQTPKHLITATGQRVTLRCSPRSGDLSVYWYQQSLDQGLQFLIQYYNGEERAKGNILERFSAQQFPDLHSELNLSSLELGDSALYFCAGSVDGTQETQYFGPGTRLLVL.

This clonotype has ten or more counts. The V call is TRBV28, the J call TRBJ1-1; maybe TRBD1 (5 bases). With 6 bases removed from V and 0 bases from J, the gap between germline ends came to 17 bases. Germline lookup yields CDR1 MDHEN and CDR2 SYDVKM. CDR3 length: 16 residues. DNA for the CDR3: TGTGCCAGCAGCTCCCATGGGGCGTCTATGAACACTGAAGCTTTCTTT. Translated: CASSSHGASMNTEAFF. Full variable domain (missing parts from reference TRBV28 and TRBJ1-1): DVKVTQSSRYLVKRTGEKVFLECVQDMDHENMFWYRQDPGLGLRLIYFSYDVKMKEKGDIPEGYSVSREKKERFSLILESASTNQTSMYLCASSSHGASMNTEAFFGQGTRLTVV.

This sequence joins TRBV6-1 and TRBJ1-6; 8 nucleotides line up with TRBD1. Germline CDR1 and CDR2: MNHNS and SASEGT. The CDR3 is 14 amino acids. Losses at the gene ends were 6 bases for V and 8 bases for J; bases not matched to a gene: 6. The DNA for the CDR3 is TGTGCCAGCAGCCGGACAGGGAATGATTCACCCCTCCACTTT. It translates to CASSRTGNDSPLHF.

The sample holds a few counts of this clonotype. The chain couples TRBV5-1 to TRBJ1-1, with a weak D call TRBD1 (6 bases). This CDR3 region has 14 residues. The V end lost 3 bases, the J end lost 4 bases, and 13 bases lay between the germline ends. Germline values: CDR1 SGHRS, CDR2 YFSETQ. CDR3 sequence (DNA): TGCGCCAGCAGCTCCGGGGGGACAATCACTGAAGCTTTCTTT. It yields the protein CASSSGGTITEAFF. Full variable domain (outside the CDR3, taken from reference TRBV5-1 and TRBJ1-1): KAGVTQTPRYLIKTRGQQVTLSCSPISGHRSVSWYQQTPGQGLQFLFEYFSETQRNKGNFPGRFSGRQFSNSRSEMNVSTLELGDSALYLCASSSGGTITEAFFGQGTRLTVV.

This chain uses TRBV29-1 with TRBJ2-1; 10 nucleotides match TRBD1. CDR3 size: 13 residues. The V gene's germline CDR1 is SQVTM and CDR2 ANQGSEA. The J segment lost 9 bases and the V segment lost 4 bases, leaving 6 bases of the junction unmatched. Here the CDR3 DNA reads TGCAGCGTTGGAGACAGGGGGCCTGGTGAGCAGTTCTTC. Amino acid sequence: CSVGDRGPGEQFF.

This sequence joins TRBV7-9 and TRBJ2-3; 11 nucleotides agree with TRBD2. This CDR3 comprises 20 residues. Germline values: CDR1 SEHNR, CDR2 FQNEAQ (reference sequence). Losses at the gene ends were 5 bases for V and 4 bases for J; bases not matched to a gene: 20. The CDR3 spells CASSLLGLAGGGFGSDTQYF. CDR3 bases: TGTGCCAGCAGCCTATTGGGATTAGCGGGGGGGGGCTTTGGCTCAGATACGCAGTATTTT.